A single sample gave rise to the 7 T cell receptor beta chains below, sequenced in a study of blood T cell repertoires in COVID-19. Clones were read by immunoSEQ multiplex PCR, and TCRdb kept only the in-frame ones, dropping some. This table has 200,000 to 300,000 clones, about 85% appearing once. The sequenced sample consisted of peripheral blood. These receptors were obtained from a man aged 30 to 39 who had recovered from COVID-19.

The rearrangement joins TRBV7-2 to TRBJ2-2; tentatively, D is TRBD2 (6 bases). Germline V CDR1 and CDR2: SGHTA, FQGNSA. V was shortened by 3 bases and J by 6 bases, with 14 bases between the two germline ends. CDR3 length equals 15 residues. As DNA, the CDR3 is TGTGCCAGCAGCTTCGCGGGCAGGGAGGCCGGGGAGCTGTTTTTT. Translating gives CASSFAGREAGELFF.

The chain joins TRBV7-9 to TRBJ2-7; maybe TRBD2 (5 bases). V lost 2 bases and J lost 3, with 8 bases in between. The CDR3 totals 13 residues. CDR1 is SEHNR, CDR2 FQNEAQ, per germline (reference sequence). The CDR3 spells CASSLTTSYEQYV. The CDR3 DNA is TGTGCCAGCAGCTTAACCACTAGCTACGAGCAGTACGTC.

DNA for the CDR3: TGTGCCAGCAGCTTAGCTGGGGGGAATCCATCGGGGCACAATGAGCAGTTCTTC. Amino acids: CASSLAGGNPSGHNEQFF. This chain uses TRBV7-2 with TRBJ2-1; TRBD2 is a possible D gene (6 bases). This CDR3 contains 18 residues. Trimming removed 0 bases from V and 5 bases from J, with 20 bases in between. Germline V lookup: CDR1 SGHTA, CDR2 FQGNSA.

The V call is TRBV27, the J call TRBJ2-2; 7 nucleotides align to TRBD1. Losses at the gene ends were 6 bases for V and 6 bases for J; bases not matched to a gene: 13. In germline, CDR1 is MNHEY, CDR2 SMNVEV (reference sequence). The CDR3 sequence is 16 residues long. The CDR3 nucleotides are TGTGCCAGCAGAGCACGTAGGGGGCCCCGTTCCGGGGAGCTGTTTTTT. Its protein product is CASRARRGPRSGELFF.

CDR3 sequence reads: CASSLRGSSYNEQFF. Written as DNA, the CDR3 is TGTGCCAGCAGCTTACGGGGGAGCTCCTACAATGAGCAGTTCTTC. The chain recombines TRBV7-9 with TRBJ2-1; a possible D gene is TRBD2 (6 bases). V was trimmed by 2 bases and J by 0 bases, leaving 8 bases between them. The CDR3 length is 15 residues. Germline V CDR1 and CDR2: SEHNR, FQNEAQ (reference sequence).

The chain links TRBV2 to TRBJ1-4, with a weak D call TRBD1 (5 bases). V lost 7 bases, J lost 7 bases, and 16 bases lay in between. Germline V gene data show CDR1 as SNHLY and CDR2 as FYNNEI. CDR3 length: 14 amino acids. The CDR3 here is CASTFDGQIEKLFF. The CDR3 coding sequence is TGTGCCAGCACCTTCGACGGACAAATTGAAAAACTGTTTTTT.

The chain has TRBV2 and TRBJ2-5; 7 nucleotides line up with TRBD1. This CDR3 has 13 amino acids. Germline trimming cut 7 bases from V and 4 bases from J; bases unmatched to any gene: 6. The germline V gene has CDR1 SNHLY and CDR2 FYNNEI. The CDR3 region has the DNA TGTGCCAGCACGGGACAGAGAAGAGAGACCCAGTACTTC. It yields the protein CASTGQRRETQYF. The complete variable domain, with remaining parts taken from reference TRBV2 and TRBJ2-5, reads EPEVTQTPSHQVTQMGQEVILRCVPISNHLYFYWYRQILGQKVEFLVSFYNNEISEKSEIFDDQFSVERPDGSNFTLKIRSTKLEDSAMYFCASTGQRRETQYFGPGTRLLVL.